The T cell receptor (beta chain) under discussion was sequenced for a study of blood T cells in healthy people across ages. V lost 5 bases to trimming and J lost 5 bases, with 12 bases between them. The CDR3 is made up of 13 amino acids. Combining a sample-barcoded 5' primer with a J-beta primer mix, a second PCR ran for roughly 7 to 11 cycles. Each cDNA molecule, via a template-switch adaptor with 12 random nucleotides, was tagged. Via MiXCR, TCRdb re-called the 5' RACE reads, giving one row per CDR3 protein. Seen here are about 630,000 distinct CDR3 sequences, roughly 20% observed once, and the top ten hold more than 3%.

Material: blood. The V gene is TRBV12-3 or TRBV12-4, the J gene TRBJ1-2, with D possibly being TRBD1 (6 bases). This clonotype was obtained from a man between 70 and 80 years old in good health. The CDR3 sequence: CASSQGRPYGYTF. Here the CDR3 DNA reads TGTGCCAGCAGTCAGGGGAGGCCTTATGGCTACACCTTC.